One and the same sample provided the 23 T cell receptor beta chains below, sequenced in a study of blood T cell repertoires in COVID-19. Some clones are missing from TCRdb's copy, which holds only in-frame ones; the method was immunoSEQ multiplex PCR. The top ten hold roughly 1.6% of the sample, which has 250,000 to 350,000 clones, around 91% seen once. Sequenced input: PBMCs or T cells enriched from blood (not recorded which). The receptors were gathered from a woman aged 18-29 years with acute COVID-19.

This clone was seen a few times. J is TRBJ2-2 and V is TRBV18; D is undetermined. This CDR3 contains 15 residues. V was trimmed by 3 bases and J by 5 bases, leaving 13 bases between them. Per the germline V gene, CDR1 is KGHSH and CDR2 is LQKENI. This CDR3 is CASSPGSTGTGELFF. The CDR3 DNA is TGTGCCAGCTCACCGGGCTCAACTGGGACCGGGGAGCTGTTTTTT.

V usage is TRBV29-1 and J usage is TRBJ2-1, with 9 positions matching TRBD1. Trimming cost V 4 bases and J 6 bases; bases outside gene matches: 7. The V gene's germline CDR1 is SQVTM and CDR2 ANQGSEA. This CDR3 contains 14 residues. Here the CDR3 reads CSVVYRGLGNEQFF. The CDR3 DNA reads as TGCAGCGTTGTGTACAGGGGGCTCGGCAATGAGCAGTTCTTC.

CDR3 residues: CSVRTDSNTGELFF. The CDR3 nucleotides read TGCAGCGTTCGGACAGACTCGAACACCGGGGAGCTGTTTTTT. The chain carries TRBV29-1 and TRBJ2-2; TRBD1 is a possible D gene (6 bases). Trimming pared 5 bases from V and 0 bases from J, leaving 10 bases between. The CDR3 is 14 amino acids. Germline CDR1 is SQVTM and CDR2 is ANQGSEA.

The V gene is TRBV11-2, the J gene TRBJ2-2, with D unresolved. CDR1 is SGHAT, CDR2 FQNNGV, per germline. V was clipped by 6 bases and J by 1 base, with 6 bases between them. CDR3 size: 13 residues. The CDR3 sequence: CASRVVNTGELFF. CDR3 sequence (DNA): TGTGCCAGCAGAGTAGTGAACACCGGGGAGCTGTTTTTT.

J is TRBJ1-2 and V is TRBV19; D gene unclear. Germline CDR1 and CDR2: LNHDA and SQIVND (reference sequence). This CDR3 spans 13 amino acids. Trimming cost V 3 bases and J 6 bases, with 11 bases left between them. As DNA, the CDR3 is TGTGCCAGTAGTATGGTAGCCCGGGATGGCTACACCTTC. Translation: CASSMVARDGYTF.

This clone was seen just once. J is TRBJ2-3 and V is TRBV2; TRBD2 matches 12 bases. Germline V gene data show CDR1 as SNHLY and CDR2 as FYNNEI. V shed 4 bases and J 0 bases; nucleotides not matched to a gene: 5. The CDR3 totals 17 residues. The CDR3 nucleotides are TGTGCCAGCAGTGCTCTAGCGGGAGGGATTAGCACAGATACGCAGTATTTT. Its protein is CASSALAGGISTDTQYF.

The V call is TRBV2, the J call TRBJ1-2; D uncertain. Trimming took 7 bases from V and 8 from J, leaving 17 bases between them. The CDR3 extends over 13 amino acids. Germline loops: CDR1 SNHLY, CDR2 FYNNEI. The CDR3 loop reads CASKVSSLRGYTF. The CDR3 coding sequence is TGTGCCAGCAAAGTCTCGTCTCTGCGGGGCTACACCTTC.

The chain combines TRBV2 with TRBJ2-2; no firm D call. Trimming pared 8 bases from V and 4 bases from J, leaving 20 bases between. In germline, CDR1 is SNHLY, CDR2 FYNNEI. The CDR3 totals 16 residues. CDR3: CASPPHPISITGELFF. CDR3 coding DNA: TGTGCCAGCCCTCCCCACCCGATCAGTATCACCGGGGAGCTGTTTTTT.

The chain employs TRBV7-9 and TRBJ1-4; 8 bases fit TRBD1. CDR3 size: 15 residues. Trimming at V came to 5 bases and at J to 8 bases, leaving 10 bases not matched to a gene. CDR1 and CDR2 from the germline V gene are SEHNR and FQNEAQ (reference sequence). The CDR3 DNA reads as TGTGCCAGCAGCCTCCACAGGGGGGGTTTCGAAAAACTGTTTTTT. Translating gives CASSLHRGGFEKLFF.

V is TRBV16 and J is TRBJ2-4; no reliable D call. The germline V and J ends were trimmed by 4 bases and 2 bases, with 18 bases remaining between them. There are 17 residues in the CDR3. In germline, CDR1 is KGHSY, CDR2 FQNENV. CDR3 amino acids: CASSRPEPSRSKNIQYF. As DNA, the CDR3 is TGTGCCAGCAGCCGCCCTGAACCCAGTCGTTCCAAAAACATTCAGTACTTC.

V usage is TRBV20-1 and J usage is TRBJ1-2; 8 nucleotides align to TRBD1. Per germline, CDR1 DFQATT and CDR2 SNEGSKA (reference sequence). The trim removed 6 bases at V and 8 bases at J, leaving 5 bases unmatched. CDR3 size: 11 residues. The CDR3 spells CSARTGRGYTF. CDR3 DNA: TGCAGTGCCAGGACAGGGCGCGGCTACACCTTC.

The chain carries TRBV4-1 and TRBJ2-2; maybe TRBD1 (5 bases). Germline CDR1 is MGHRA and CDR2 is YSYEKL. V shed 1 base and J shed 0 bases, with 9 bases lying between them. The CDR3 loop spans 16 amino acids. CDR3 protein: CASSQGVGANTGELFF. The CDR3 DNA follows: TGCGCCAGCAGCCAAGGCGTAGGGGCGAACACCGGGGAGCTGTTTTTT.

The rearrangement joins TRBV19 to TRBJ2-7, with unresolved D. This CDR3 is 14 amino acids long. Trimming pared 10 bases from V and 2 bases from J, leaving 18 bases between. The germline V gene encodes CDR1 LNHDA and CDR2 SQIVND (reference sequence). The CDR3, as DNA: TGTGCCACGCAGAAGCGAGTCTCCGCCTACGAGCAGTACTTC. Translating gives CATQKRVSAYEQYF.

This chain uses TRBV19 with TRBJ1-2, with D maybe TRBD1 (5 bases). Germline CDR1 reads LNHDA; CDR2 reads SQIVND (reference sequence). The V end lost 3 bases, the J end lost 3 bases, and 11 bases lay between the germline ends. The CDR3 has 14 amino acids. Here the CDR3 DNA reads TGTGCCAGTAGTATCCCTGGGGCCTACTATGGCTACACCTTC. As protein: CASSIPGAYYGYTF.

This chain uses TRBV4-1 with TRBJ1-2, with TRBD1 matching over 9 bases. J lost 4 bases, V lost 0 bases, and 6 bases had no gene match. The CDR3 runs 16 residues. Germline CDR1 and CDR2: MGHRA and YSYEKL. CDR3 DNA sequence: TGCGCCAGCAGCCAAGAGGGGACAGGGAAGACCTATGGCTACACCTTC. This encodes CASSQEGTGKTYGYTF.

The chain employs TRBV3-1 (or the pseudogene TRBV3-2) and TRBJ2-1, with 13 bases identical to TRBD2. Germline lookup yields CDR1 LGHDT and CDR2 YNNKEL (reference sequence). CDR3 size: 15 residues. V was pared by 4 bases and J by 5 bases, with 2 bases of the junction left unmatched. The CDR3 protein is CASSRGLAGNNEQFF. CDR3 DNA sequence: TGTGCCAGCAGCCGGGGACTAGCGGGAAACAATGAGCAGTTCTTC.

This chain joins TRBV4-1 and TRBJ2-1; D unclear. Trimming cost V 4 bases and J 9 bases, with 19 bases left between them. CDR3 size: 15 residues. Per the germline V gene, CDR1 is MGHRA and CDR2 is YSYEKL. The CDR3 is CASSPSGIFTAEQFF. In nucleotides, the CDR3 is TGCGCCAGCAGCCCCTCGGGTATCTTTACTGCTGAGCAGTTCTTC.

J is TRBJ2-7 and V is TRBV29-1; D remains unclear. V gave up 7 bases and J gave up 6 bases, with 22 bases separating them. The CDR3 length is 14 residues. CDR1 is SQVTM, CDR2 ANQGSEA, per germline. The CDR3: CSARVGSEPGEQYF. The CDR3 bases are TGCAGCGCTCGAGTTGGCAGTGAGCCGGGCGAGCAGTACTTC.

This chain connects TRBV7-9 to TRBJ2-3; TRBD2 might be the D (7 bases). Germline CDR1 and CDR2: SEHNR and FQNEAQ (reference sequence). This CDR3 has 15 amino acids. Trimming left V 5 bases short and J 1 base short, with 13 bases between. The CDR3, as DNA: TGTGCCAGCAGCCCGGGGGCGGGGGGCACAGATACGCAGTATTTT. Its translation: CASSPGAGGTDTQYF.

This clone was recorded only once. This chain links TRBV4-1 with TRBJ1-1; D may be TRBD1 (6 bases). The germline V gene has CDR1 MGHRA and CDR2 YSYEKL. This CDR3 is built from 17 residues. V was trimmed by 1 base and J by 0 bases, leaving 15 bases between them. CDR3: CASSQAPPGQMNTEAFF. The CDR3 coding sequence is TGCGCCAGCAGCCAAGCGCCCCCGGGACAAATGAACACTGAAGCTTTCTTT.

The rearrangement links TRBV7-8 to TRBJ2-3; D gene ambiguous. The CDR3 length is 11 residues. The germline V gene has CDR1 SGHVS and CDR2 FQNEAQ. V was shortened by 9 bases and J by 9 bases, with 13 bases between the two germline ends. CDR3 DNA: TGTGCCAGTAGACTTACGGAAACGCAGTATTTT. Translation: CASRLTETQYF. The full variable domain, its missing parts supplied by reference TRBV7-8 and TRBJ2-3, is GAGVSQSPRYKVAKRGQDVALRCDPISGHVSLFWYQQALGQGPEFLTYFQNEAQLDKSGLPSDRFFAERPEGSVSTLKIQRTQQEDSAVYLCASRLTETQYFGPGTRLTVL.

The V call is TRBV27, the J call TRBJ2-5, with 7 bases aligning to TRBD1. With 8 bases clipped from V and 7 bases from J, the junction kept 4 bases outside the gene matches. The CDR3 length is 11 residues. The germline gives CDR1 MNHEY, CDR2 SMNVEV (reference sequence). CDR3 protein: CASGQVGTQYF. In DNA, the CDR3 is TGTGCCAGCGGACAGGTGGGGACCCAGTACTTC.

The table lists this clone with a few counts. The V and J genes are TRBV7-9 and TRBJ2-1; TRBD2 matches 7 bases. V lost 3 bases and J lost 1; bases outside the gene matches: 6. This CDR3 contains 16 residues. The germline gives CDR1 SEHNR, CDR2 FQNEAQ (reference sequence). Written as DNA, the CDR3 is TGTGCCAGCAGCTTCTCGGCTAGCGGTTCCTACAATGAGCAGTTCTTC. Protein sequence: CASSFSASGSYNEQFF.